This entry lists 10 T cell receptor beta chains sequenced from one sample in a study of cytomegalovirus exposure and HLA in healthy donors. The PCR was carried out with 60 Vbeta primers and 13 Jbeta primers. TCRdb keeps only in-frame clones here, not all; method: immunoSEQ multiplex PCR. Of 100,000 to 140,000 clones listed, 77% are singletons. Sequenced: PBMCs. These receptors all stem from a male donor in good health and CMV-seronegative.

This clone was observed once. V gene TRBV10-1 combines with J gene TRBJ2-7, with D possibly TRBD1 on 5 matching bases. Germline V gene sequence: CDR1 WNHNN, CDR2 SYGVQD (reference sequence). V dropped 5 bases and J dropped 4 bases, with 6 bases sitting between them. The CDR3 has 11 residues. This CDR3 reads CASSQGYEQYF. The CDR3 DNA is TGCGCCAGCAGTCAGGGTTACGAGCAGTACTTC.

CDR3 sequence (DNA): TGTGCCAGCAGTTACCCACATTCCAGCGGGGGAGAGACCCAGTACTTC. It encodes CASSYPHSSGGETQYF. This sequence joins TRBV6-6 and TRBJ2-5; 8 bases map to TRBD2. The CDR3 length is 16 residues. The V gene end was trimmed by 2 bases and the J gene end by 4 bases; junction bases not matched to a gene: 9. CDR1 MNHNY and CDR2 SVGAGI come from the germline V gene (reference sequence).

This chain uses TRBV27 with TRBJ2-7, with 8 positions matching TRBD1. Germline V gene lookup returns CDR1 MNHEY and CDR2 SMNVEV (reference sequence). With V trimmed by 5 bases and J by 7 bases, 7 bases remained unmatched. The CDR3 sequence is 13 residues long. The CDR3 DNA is TGTGCCAGCAGTACCTCAGGGGGCAGAGAGCAGTACTTC. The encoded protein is CASSTSGGREQYF.

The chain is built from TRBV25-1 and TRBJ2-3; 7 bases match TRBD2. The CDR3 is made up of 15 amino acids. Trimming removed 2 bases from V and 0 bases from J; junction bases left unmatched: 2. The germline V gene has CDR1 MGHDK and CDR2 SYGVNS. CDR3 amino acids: CASSEAGASTDTQYF. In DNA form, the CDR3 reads TGTGCCAGCAGTGAAGCGGGAGCTAGCACAGATACGCAGTATTTT.

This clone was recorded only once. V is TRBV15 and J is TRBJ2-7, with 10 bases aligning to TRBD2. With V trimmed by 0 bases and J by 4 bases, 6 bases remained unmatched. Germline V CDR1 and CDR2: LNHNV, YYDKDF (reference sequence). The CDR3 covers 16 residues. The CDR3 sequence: CATSRDLGLAVYEQYF. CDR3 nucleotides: TGTGCCACCAGCAGAGATCTAGGACTAGCGGTTTACGAGCAGTACTTC.

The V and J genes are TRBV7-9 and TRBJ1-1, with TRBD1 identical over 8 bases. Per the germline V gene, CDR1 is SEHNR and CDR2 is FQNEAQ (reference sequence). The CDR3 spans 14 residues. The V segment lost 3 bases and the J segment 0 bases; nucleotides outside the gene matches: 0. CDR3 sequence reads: CASSLTGVNTEAFF. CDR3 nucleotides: TGTGCCAGCAGCTTGACAGGGGTGAACACTGAAGCTTTCTTT.

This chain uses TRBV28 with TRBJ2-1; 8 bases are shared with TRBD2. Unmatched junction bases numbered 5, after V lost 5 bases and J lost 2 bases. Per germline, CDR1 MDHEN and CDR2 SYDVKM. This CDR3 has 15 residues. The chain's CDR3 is CASSPSGPTYNEQFF. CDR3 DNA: TGTGCCAGCAGTCCTAGCGGGCCAACCTACAATGAGCAGTTCTTC.

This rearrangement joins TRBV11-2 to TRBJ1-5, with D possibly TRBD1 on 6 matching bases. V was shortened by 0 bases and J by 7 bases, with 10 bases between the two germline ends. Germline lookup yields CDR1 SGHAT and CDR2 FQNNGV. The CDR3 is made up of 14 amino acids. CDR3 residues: CASSLDLGGQPQHF. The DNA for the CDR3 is TGTGCCAGCAGCTTAGATCTTGGGGGCCAGCCCCAGCATTTT.

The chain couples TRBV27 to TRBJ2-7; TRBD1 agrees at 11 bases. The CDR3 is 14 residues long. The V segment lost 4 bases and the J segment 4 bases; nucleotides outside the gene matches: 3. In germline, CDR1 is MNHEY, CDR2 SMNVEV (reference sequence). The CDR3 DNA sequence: TGTGCCAGCAGTTACCGGGACAGGGGGTACGAGCAGTACTTC. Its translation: CASSYRDRGYEQYF.

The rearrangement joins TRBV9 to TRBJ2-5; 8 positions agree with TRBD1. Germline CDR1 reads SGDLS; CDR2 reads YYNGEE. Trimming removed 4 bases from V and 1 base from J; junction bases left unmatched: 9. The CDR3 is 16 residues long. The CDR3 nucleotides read TGTGCCAGCAGCCCCGGACAGGGTATATTCCAAGAGACCCAGTACTTC. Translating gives CASSPGQGIFQETQYF.